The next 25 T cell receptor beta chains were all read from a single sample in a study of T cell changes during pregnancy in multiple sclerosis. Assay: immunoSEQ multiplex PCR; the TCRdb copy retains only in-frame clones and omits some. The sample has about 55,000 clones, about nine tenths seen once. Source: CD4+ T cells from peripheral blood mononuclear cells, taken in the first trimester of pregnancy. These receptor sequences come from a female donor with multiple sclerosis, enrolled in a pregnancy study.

CDR3 residues: CASRTSGATKGTQYF. The DNA for the CDR3 is TGTGCCAGTAGGACAAGCGGGGCGACCAAAGGGACCCAGTACTTC. The chain employs TRBV19 and TRBJ2-5, with TRBD2 matching over 7 bases. Germline values: CDR1 LNHDA, CDR2 SQIVND (reference sequence). J was trimmed by 7 bases and V by 6 bases; bases with no gene match: 14. CDR3 size: 15 residues.

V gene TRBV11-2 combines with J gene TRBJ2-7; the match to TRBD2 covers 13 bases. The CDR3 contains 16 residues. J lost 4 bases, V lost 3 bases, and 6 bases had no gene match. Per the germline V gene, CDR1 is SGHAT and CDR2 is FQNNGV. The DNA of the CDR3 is TGTGCCAGCAGCTTCCCAGGGACTAGCGGGGTTTACGAGCAGTACTTC. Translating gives CASSFPGTSGVYEQYF.

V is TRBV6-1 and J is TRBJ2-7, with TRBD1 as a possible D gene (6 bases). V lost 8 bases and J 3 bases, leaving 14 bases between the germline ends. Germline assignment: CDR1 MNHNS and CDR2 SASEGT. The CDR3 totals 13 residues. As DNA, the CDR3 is TGTGCCAGCGAAACAGGGTCCTTCTACGAGCAGTACTTC. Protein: CASETGSFYEQYF.

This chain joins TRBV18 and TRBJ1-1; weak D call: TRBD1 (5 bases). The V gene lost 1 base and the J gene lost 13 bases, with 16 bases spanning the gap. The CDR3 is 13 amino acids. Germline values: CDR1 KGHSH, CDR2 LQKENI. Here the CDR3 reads CASSPLRPGGVFF. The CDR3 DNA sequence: TGTGCCAGCTCACCACTCCGACCCGGGGGAGTTTTCTTT.

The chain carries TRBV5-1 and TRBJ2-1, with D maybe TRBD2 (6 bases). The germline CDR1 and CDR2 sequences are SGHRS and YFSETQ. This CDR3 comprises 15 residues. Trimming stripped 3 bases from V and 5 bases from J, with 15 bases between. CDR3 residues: CASSWRASDDNEQFF. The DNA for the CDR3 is TGCGCCAGCAGCTGGCGGGCTAGCGACGACAATGAGCAGTTCTTC.

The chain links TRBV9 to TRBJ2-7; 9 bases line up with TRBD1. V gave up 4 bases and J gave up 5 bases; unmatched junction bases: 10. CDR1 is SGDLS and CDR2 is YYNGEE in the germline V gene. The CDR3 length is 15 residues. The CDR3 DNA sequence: TGTGCCAGCAGCATCGGGACAGGGAGTCTACACGAGCAGTACTTC. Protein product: CASSIGTGSLHEQYF. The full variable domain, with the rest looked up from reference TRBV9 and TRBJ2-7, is DSGVTQTPKHLITATGQRVTLRCSPRSGDLSVYWYQQSLDQGLQFLIQYYNGEERAKGNILERFSAQQFPDLHSELNLSSLELGDSALYFCASSIGTGSLHEQYFGPGTRLTVT.

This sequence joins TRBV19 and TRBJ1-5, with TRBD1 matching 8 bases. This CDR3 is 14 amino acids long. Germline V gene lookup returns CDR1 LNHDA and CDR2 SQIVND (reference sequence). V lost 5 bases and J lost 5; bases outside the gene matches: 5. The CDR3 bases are TGTGCCAGTAGTGTTACAGGGGGGCATCAGCCCCAGCATTTT. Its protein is CASSVTGGHQPQHF.

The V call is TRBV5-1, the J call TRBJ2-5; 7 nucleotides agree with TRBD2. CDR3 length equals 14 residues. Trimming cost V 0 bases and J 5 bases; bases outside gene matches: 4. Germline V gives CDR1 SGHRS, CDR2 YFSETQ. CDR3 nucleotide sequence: TGCGCCAGCAGCTTGGTGTGGGAGGGGGAGACCCAGTACTTC. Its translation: CASSLVWEGETQYF.

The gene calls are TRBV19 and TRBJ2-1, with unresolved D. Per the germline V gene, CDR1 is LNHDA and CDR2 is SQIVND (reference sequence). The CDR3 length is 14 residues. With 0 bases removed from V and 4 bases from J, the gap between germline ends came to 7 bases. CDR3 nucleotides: TGTGCCAGTAGTATAGAACCGGTTTACAATGAGCAGTTCTTC. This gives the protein CASSIEPVYNEQFF. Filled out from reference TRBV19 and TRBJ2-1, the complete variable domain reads DGGITQSPKYLFRKEGQNVTLSCEQNLNHDAMYWYRQDPGQGLRLIYYSQIVNDFQKGDIAEGYSVSREKKESFPLTVTSAQKNPTAFYLCASSIEPVYNEQFFGPGTRLTVL.

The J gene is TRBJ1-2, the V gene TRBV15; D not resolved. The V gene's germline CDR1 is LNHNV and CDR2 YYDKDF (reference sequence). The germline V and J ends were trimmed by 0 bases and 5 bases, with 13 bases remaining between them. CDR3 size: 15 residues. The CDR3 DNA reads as TGTGCCACCAGCAGAGATCAAAGTAGCGTATATGGCTACACCTTC. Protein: CATSRDQSSVYGYTF.

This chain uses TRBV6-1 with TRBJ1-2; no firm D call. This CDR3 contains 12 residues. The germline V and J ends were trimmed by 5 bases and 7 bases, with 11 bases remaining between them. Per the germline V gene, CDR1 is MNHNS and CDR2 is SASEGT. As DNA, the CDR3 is TGTGCCAGCAGTATAACAGTGGGTGGCTACACCTTC. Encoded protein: CASSITVGGYTF.

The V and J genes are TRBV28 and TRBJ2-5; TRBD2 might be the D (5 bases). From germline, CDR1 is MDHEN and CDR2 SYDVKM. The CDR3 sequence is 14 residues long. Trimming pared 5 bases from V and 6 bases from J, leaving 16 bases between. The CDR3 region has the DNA TGTGCCAGCAGTGTCGGTGGGAGTAAAAAGACCCAGTACTTC. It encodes CASSVGGSKKTQYF.

The CDR3 coding sequence is TGTGCCAGTCAAAAGACAGGGATTGGTTCTGAAGCTTTCTTT. It codes for CASQKTGIGSEAFF. The chain uses TRBV19 and TRBJ1-1, with 7 bases fitting TRBD1. The CDR3 totals 14 residues. CDR1 and CDR2 from the germline V gene are LNHDA and SQIVND (reference sequence). With V trimmed by 8 bases and J by 6 bases, 12 bases remained unmatched.

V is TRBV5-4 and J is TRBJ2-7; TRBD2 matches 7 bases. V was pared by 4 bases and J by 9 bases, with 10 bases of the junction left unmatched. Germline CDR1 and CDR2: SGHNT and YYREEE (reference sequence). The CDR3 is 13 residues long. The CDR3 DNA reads TGTGCCAGCAGCCCCCGACTAGCTCGGCGGCAGTACTTC. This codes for CASSPRLARRQYF. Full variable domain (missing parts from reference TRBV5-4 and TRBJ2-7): ETGVTQSPTHLIKTRGQQVTLRCSSQSGHNTVSWYQQALGQGPQFIFQYYREEENGRGNFPPRFSGLQFPNYSSELNVNALELDDSALYLCASSPRLARRQYFGPGTRLTVT.

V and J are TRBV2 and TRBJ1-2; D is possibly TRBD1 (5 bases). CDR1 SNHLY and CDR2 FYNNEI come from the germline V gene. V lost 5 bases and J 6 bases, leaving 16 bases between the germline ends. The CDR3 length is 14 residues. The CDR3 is CASSLLRTSDGYTF. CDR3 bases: TGTGCCAGCAGTCTTCTTAGGACATCCGATGGCTACACCTTC.

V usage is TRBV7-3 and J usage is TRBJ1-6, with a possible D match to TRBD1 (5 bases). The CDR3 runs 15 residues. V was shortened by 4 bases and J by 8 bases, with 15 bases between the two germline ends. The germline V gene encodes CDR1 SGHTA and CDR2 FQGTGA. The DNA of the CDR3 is TGTGCCAGCAGCTGGGGCCGATCGATCGATTCACCCCTCCACTTT. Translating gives CASSWGRSIDSPLHF.

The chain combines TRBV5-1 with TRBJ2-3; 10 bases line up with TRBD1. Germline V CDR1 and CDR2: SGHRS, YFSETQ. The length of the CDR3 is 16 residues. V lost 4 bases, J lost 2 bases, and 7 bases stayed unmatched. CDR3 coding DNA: TGCGCCAGCAGCCCCACGGGACAGGGGTTCACAGATACGCAGTATTTT. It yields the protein CASSPTGQGFTDTQYF.

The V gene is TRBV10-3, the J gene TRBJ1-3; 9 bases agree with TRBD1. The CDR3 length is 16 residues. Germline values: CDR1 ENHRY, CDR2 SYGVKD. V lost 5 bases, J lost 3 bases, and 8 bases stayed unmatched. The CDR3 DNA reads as TGTGCCATCAGTCGAGGGGGACAGGGTGGTGGAAACACCATATATTTT. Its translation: CAISRGGQGGGNTIYF.

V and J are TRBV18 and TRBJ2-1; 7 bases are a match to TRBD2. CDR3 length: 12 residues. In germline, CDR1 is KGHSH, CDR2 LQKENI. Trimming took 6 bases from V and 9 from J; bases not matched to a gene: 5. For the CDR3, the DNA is TGTGCCAGCTCCAACGCGGGAGCTGAGCAGTTCTTC. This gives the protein CASSNAGAEQFF.

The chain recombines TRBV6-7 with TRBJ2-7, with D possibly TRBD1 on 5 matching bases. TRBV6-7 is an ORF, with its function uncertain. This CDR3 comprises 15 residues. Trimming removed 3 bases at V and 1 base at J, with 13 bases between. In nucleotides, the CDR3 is TGTGCCAGCAGTTATTACACAGGAGCGTCCTACGAGCAGTACTTC. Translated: CASSYYTGASYEQYF.

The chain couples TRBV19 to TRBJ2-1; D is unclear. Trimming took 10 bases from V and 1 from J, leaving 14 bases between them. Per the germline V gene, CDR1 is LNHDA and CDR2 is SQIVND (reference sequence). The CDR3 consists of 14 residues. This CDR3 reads CATSERRSYNEQFF. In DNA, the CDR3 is TGTGCCACATCCGAGCGCCGTTCCTACAATGAGCAGTTCTTC.

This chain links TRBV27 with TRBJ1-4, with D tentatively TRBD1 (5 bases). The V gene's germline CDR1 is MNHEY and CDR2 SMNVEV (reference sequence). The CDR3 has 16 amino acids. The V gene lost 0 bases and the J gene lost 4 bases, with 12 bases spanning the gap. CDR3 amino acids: CASSLSRQPINEKLFF. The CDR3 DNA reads TGTGCCAGCAGTTTATCGAGACAGCCGATTAATGAAAAACTGTTTTTT.

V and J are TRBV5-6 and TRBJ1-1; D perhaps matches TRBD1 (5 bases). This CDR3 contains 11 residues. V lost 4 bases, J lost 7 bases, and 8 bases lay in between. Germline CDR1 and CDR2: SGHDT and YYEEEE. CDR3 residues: CASSKQDEAFF. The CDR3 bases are TGTGCCAGCAGCAAACAGGATGAAGCTTTCTTT.

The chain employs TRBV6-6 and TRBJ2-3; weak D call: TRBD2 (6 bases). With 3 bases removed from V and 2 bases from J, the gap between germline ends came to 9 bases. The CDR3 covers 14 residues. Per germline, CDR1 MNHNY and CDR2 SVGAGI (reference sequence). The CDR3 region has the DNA TGTGCCAGCAGTTATGGAGGGCTCACAGATACGCAGTATTTT. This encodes CASSYGGLTDTQYF.

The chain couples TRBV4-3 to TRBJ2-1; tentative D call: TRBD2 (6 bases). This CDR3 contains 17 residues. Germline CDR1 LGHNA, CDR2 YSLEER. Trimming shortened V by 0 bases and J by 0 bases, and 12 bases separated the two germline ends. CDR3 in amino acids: CASSQDRGLSSYNEQFF. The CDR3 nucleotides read TGCGCCAGCAGCCAAGACCGGGGGTTGAGCTCCTACAATGAGCAGTTCTTC.